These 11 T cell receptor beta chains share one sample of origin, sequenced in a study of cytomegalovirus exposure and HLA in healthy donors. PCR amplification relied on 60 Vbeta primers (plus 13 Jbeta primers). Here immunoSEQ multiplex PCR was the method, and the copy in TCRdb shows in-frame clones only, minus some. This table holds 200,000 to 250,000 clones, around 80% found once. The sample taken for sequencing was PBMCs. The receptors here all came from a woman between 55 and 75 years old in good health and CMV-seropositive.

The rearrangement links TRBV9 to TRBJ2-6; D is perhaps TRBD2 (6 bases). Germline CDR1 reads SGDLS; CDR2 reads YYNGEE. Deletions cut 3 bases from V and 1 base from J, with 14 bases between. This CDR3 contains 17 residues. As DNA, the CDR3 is TGTGCCAGCAGCGGACGGGACTCCCCGTCTGGGGCCAACGTCCTGACTTTC. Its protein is CASSGRDSPSGANVLTF. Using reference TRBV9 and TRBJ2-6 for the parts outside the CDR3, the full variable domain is DSGVTQTPKHLITATGQRVTLRCSPRSGDLSVYWYQQSLDQGLQFLIQYYNGEERAKGNILERFSAQQFPDLHSELNLSSLELGDSALYFCASSGRDSPSGANVLTFGAGSRLTVL.

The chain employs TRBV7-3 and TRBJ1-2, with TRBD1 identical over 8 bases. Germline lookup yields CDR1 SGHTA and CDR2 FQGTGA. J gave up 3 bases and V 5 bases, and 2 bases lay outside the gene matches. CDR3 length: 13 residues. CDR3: CASSLGQDYGYTF. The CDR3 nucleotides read TGTGCCAGCAGCCTGGGACAGGACTATGGCTACACCTTC.

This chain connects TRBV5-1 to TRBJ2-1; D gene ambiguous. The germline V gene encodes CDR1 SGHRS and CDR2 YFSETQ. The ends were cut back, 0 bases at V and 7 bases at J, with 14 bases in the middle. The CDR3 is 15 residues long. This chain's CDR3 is CASSLGTRFINEQFF. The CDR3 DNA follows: TGCGCCAGCAGCTTGGGTACGCGGTTCATAAATGAGCAGTTCTTC.

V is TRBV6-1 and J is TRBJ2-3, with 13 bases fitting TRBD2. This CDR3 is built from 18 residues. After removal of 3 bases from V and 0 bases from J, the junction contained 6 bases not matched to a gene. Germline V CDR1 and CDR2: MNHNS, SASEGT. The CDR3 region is CASSEGTSGVPSTDTQYF. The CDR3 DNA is TGTGCCAGCAGTGAGGGGACTAGCGGGGTCCCTAGCACAGATACGCAGTATTTT.

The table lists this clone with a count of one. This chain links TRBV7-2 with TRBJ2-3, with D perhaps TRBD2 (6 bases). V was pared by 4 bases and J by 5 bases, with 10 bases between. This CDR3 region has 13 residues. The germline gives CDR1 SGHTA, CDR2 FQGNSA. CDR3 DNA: TGTGCCAGCAGCTCCGGGACTCGAGATACGCAGTATTTT. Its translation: CASSSGTRDTQYF.

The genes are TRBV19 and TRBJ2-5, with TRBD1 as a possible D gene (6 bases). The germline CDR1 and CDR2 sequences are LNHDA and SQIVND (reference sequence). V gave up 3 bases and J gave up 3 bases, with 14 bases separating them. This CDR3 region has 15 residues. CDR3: CASSMWQGHKETQYF. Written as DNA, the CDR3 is TGTGCCAGTAGTATGTGGCAGGGGCACAAAGAGACCCAGTACTTC.

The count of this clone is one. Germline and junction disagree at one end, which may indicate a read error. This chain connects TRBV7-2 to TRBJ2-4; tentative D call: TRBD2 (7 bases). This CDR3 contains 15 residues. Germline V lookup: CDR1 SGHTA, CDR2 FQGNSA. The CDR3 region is CASSLGGVAKNSQYF. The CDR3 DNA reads TGTGCCAGCAGCCTAGGGGGGGTAGCCAAAAACAGTCAGTACTTC.

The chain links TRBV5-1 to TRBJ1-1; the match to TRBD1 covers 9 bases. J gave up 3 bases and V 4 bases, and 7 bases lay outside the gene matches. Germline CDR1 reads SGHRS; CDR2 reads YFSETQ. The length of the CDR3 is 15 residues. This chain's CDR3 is CASSTDRGWDTEAFF. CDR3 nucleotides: TGCGCCAGCAGCACGGACAGGGGTTGGGACACTGAAGCTTTCTTT.

The CDR3 region is CATIHTYMNTEAFF. Here the CDR3 DNA reads TGTGCCACCATACATACATACATGAACACTGAAGCTTTCTTT. The V gene is TRBV28, the J gene TRBJ1-1; the D is unclear. Trimming took 10 bases from V and 0 from J, leaving 15 bases between them. CDR1 and CDR2 (germline): MDHEN, SYDVKM. The CDR3 runs to 14 residues.

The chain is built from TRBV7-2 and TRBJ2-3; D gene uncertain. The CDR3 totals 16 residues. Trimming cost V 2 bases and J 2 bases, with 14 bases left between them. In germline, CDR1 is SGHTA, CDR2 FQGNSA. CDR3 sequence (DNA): TGTGCCAGCAGCTTAATCCGGGTCTTCAACACAGATACGCAGTATTTT. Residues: CASSLIRVFNTDTQYF. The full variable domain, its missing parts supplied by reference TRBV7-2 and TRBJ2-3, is GAGVSQSPSNKVTEKGKDVELRCDPISGHTALYWYRQSLGQGLEFLIYFQGNSAPDKSGLPSDRFSAERTGGSVSTLTIQRTQQEDSAVYLCASSLIRVFNTDTQYFGPGTRLTVL.

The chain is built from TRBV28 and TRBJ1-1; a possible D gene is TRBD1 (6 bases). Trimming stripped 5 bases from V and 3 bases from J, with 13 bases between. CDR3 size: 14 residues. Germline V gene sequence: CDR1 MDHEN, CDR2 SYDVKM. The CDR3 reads CASSQRGGDTEAFF. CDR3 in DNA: TGTGCCAGCAGTCAGAGGGGGGGAGACACTGAAGCTTTCTTT.